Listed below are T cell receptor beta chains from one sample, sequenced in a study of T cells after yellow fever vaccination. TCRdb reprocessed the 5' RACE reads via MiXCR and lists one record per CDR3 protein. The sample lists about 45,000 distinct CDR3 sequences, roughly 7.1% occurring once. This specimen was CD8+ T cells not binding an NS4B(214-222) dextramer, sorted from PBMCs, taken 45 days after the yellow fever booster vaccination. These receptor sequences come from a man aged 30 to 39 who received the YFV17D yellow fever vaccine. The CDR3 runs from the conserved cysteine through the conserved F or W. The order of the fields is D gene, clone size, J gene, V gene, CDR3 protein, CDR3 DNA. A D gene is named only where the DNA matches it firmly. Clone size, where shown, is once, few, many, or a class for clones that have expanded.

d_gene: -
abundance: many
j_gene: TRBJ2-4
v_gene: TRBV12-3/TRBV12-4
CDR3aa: CASSYGLSFDKNIQYF
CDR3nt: TGTGCCAGCAGTTATGGACTGTCCTTTGACAAAAACATTCAGTACTTC

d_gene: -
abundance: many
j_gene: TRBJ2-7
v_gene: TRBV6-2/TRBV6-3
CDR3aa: CASSFGTLYEQYF
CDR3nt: TGTGCCAGCAGCTTCGGGACTCTCTACGAGCAGTACTTC

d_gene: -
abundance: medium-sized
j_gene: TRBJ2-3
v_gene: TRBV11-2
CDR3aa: CASSLGPDTQYF
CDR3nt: TGTGCCAGCAGCTTAGGTCCCGATACGCAGTATTTT

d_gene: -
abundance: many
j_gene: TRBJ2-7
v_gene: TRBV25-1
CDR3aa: CASGGHSYEQYF
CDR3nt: TGTGCCAGCGGAGGACACTCCTACGAGCAGTACTTC

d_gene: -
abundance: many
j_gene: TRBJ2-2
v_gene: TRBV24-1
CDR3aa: CATSDSLTGELFF
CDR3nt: TGTGCCACCAGTGACTCACTAACCGGGGAGCTGTTTTTT

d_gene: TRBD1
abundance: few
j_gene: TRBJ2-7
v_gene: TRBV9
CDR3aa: CASSPPTDRGQLYEQYF
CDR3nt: TGTGCCAGCAGCCCACCCACCGACAGGGGTCAGCTCTACGAGCAGTACTTC

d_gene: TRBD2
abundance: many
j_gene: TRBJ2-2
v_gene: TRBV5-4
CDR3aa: CASSAGTSPTGELFF
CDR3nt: TGTGCCAGCAGCGCCGGGACTAGCCCGACCGGGGAGCTGTTTTTT

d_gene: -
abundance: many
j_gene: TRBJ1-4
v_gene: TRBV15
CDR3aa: CATSRASRIEKLFF
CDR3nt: TGTGCCACCAGCAGAGCCAGCCGAATTGAAAAACTGTTTTTT

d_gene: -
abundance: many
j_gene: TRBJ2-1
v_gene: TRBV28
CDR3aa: CASSPGRRSFF
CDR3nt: TGTGCCAGCAGCCCGGGCAGGAGGAGTTTCTTC

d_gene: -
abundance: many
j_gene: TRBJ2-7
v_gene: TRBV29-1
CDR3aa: CSVLDPSGEQYF
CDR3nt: TGCAGCGTCCTTGATCCCTCGGGGGAGCAGTACTTC

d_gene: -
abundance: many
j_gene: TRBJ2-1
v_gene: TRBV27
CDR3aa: CASSYGTRNNEQFF
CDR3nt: TGTGCCAGCTCATACGGGACTCGTAACAATGAGCAGTTCTTC

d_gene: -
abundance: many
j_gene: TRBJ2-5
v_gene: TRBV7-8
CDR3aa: CASSRDSGSPIQETQYF
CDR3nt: TGTGCCAGCAGCCGTGACTCCGGCAGCCCTATCCAAGAGACCCAGTACTTC

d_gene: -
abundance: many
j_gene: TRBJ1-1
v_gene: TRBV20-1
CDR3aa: CSARWTLDDTEAFF
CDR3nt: TGCAGTGCTCGATGGACTCTAGATGACACTGAAGCTTTCTTT

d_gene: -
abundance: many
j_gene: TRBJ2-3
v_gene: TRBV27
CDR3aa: CASSLSFGYPGTAKATDTQYF
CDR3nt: TGTGCCAGCAGTTTATCTTTCGGATATCCGGGGACCGCCAAGGCCACAGATACGCAGTATTTT

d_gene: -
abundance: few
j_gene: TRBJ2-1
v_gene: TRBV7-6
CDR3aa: CASSSAGGLFNEQFF
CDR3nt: TGTGCCAGCAGCTCAGCAGGGGGGCTATTCAATGAGCAGTTCTTC

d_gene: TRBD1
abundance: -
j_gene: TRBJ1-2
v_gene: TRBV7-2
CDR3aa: CASSLGTGVLIGYTF
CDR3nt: TGTGCCAGCAGTTTAGGGACAGGGGTGCTCATTGGCTACACCTTC

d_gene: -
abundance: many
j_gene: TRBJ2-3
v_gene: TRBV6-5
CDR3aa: CASSPGREPTDTQYF
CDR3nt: TGTGCCAGCAGCCCCGGACGGGAACCCACAGATACGCAGTATTTT

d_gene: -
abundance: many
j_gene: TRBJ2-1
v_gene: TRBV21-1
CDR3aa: CASSKARAGSINEQFF
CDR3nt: TGTGCCAGCAGCAAAGCCCGAGCGGGAAGTATCAATGAGCAGTTCTTC

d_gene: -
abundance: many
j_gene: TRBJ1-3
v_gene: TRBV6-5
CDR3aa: CASSFRNTIYF
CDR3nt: TGTGCCAGCAGTTTTAGAAACACCATATATTTT

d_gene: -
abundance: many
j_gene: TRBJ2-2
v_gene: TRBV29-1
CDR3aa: CSVAQGNRELFF
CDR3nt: TGCAGCGTTGCACAGGGTAACCGGGAGCTGTTTTTT

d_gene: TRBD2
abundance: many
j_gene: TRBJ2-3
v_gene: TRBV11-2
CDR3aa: CASSLEAWVAGDTDTQYF
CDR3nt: TGTGCCAGCAGCTTAGAGGCTTGGGTAGCGGGGGACACAGATACGCAGTATTTT

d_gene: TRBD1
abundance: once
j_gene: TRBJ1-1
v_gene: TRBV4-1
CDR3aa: CASSQTDRAHEAFF
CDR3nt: TGCGCCAGCAGCCAAACGGACAGGGCTCATGAAGCTTTCTTT

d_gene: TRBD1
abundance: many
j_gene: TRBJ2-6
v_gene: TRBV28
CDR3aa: CASSFVTGGSSGANVLTF
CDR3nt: TGTGCCAGCAGTTTCGTAACAGGGGGTAGCTCTGGGGCCAACGTCCTGACTTTC

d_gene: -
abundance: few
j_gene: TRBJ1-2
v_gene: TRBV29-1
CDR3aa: CSVSPRAETNYGYTF
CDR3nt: TGCAGCGTTTCCCCCAGGGCAGAGACTAACTATGGCTACACCTTC

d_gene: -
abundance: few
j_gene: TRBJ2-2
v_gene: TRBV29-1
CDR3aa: CSVPGQGGGELFF
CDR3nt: TGCAGCGTACCGGGACAAGGGGGGGGGGAGCTGTTTTTT